The clone carrying this T cell receptor beta chain was detected once. No antigen is known for it. Separation from the approximately 710-subject first cohort characterized the roughly 130-subject validation cohort, to which the donors belonged. The CDR3 covers 14 residues. Germline lookup yields CDR1 SGHNT and CDR2 YYREEE (reference sequence). J lost 3 bases, V lost 5 bases, and 7 bases had no gene match. This sample stems from a study of cytomegalovirus exposure and HLA in healthy donors. The repertoire was sequenced with immunoSEQ multiplex PCR; TCRdb's copy has only in-frame clones and lacks some. This sample has 130,000 or so clones, with roughly 90% found just once. The study, taken as a whole, reports: The classifier reportedly diagnosed cytomegalovirus status with high specificity and sensitivity.

The J gene is TRBJ1-1, the V gene TRBV5-4, with TRBD1 matching 7 bases. Sequenced material: PBMCs. The origin of this receptor is a man between 25 and 39 years old in good health and CMV-seronegative. CDR3 nucleotide sequence: TGTGCCAGCAGTCCTACAGGGGTTGACACTGAAGCTTTCTTT. It specifies CASSPTGVDTEAFF.